These 9 T cell receptor beta chains originate from one sample sequenced in a study of CD8 T cells in Susac syndrome. Random hexamers were used to reverse transcribe roughly 0.45 to 1 ug of RNA. TCRdb reanalysed the immunoSEQ multiplex PCR reads using MiXCR and keeps one entry per CDR3 protein. The sample records a few hundred thousand distinct CDR3 sequences, approximately 84% being singletons. Sequencing was done on a sample of CD8+ T cells from PBMCs. The receptors shown here come from a human donor with multiple sclerosis.

The chain has TRBV20-1 and TRBJ2-7; 13 nucleotides line up with TRBD2. Unmatched junction bases numbered 4, after V lost 3 bases and J lost 2 bases. This CDR3 region has 15 residues. The germline V gene has CDR1 DFQATT and CDR2 SNEGSKA (reference sequence). The CDR3 sequence: CSARGLAGTTYEQYF. DNA of the CDR3: TGCAGTGCTAGGGGACTAGCGGGAACAACCTACGAGCAGTACTTC.

The chain carries TRBV7-9 and TRBJ2-3; 7 positions match TRBD2. Germline CDR1 SEHNR, CDR2 FQNEAQ (reference sequence). This CDR3 contains 17 residues. V lost 7 bases, J lost 6 bases, and 19 bases stayed unmatched. The CDR3, as DNA: TGTGCCAGCATCCAGAGAGGTGGTCGCGGGAGAGGCGATACGCAGTATTTT. It specifies CASIQRGGRGRGDTQYF. Variable domain in full (rest from reference TRBV7-9 and TRBJ2-3): DTGVSQNPRHKITKRGQNVTFRCDPISEHNRLYWYRQTLGQGPEFLTYFQNEAQLEKSRLLSDRFSAERPKGSFSTLEIQRTEQGDSAMYLCASIQRGGRGRGDTQYFGPGTRLTVL.

V gene TRBV9 combines with J gene TRBJ2-5; 10 bases agree with TRBD2. The J segment lost 3 bases and the V segment lost 1 base, leaving 3 bases of the junction unmatched. The CDR3 totals 15 residues. The germline gives CDR1 SGDLS, CDR2 YYNGEE. The CDR3 region is CASSVTSGIEETQYF. CDR3 sequence (DNA): TGTGCCAGCAGCGTAACTAGCGGGATAGAAGAGACCCAGTACTTC.

The chain joins TRBV7-6 to TRBJ2-5, with D maybe TRBD2 (6 bases). This CDR3 comprises 15 residues. Trimming stripped 1 base from V and 6 bases from J, with 15 bases between. Germline assignment: CDR1 SGHVS and CDR2 FNYEAQ. CDR3 loop: CASSLDSGRSQTQYF. For the CDR3, the DNA is TGTGCCAGCAGCTTAGATTCCGGGAGATCACAGACCCAGTACTTC.

CDR3 bases: TGTGCCAGCAGCGCGACTAGCCCATACAATGAGCAGTTCTTC. The encoded protein is CASSATSPYNEQFF. V gene TRBV7-9 combines with J gene TRBJ2-1, with 7 bases that match TRBD2. This CDR3 has 14 residues. Germline lookup yields CDR1 SEHNR and CDR2 FQNEAQ (reference sequence). V dropped 5 bases and J dropped 4; count of bases not matched to a gene: 5.

The V gene is TRBV9, the J gene TRBJ2-5, with TRBD1 matching 9 bases. The CDR3 has 16 amino acids. V lost 3 bases and J lost 2; bases outside the gene matches: 8. Per germline, CDR1 SGDLS and CDR2 YYNGEE. CDR3 protein: CASSGNPGTGQETQYF. Written as DNA, the CDR3 is TGTGCCAGCAGCGGCAACCCCGGGACAGGGCAAGAGACCCAGTACTTC. The entire variable domain, with the rest obtained from reference TRBV9 and TRBJ2-5, is as follows: DSGVTQTPKHLITATGQRVTLRCSPRSGDLSVYWYQQSLDQGLQFLIQYYNGEERAKGNILERFSAQQFPDLHSELNLSSLELGDSALYFCASSGNPGTGQETQYFGPGTRLLVL.

In its sample, this clonotype was seen a few times. The chain carries TRBV6-1 and TRBJ2-5; D ambiguous. V was shortened by 7 bases and J by 7 bases, with 13 bases between the two germline ends. The CDR3 is 12 amino acids. The germline V gene has CDR1 MNHNS and CDR2 SASEGT. Written as DNA, the CDR3 is TGTGCCAGCACCGATGGTAGACCGACCCAGTACTTC. Amino acids: CASTDGRPTQYF.

The chain joins TRBV27 to TRBJ2-3; D remains unclear. Germline CDR1 MNHEY, CDR2 SMNVEV (reference sequence). This CDR3 spans 15 amino acids. V was clipped by 2 bases and J by 0 bases, with 9 bases between them. The CDR3 nucleotides are TGTGCCAGCAGTTTAAGGGAAGAGAGCACAGATACGCAGTATTTT. It translates to CASSLREESTDTQYF.

The chain employs TRBV27 and TRBJ1-1; the D is unclear. Germline values: CDR1 MNHEY, CDR2 SMNVEV (reference sequence). The CDR3 contains 11 residues. V shed 9 bases and J shed 1 base, with 6 bases lying between them. CDR3 residues: CASVTNTEAFF. The CDR3 region has the DNA TGTGCCAGTGTTACGAACACTGAAGCTTTCTTT.